The clone carrying this T cell receptor (beta chain) occurred a few times. The sample comes from a study of T-cell reconstitution after alpha-beta-depleted transplantation in children. TCRbeta library preparation incorporated unique molecular identifiers. One entry per CDR3 protein, called by TCRdb with MiXCR from the PCR reads. The repertoire holds some 600,000 distinct CDR3 sequences, with 16% as singletons. V lost 6 bases, J lost 5 bases, and 9 bases stayed unmatched. Per the germline V gene, CDR1 is MDHEN and CDR2 is SYDVKM. The CDR3 length is 14 residues. The source was PBMCs from the stem cell graft donor, collected from the stem cell graft. The chain uses TRBV28 and TRBJ1-2; 7 bases map to TRBD1. The sequence was collected from a human donor who donated a stem cell graft to a child with acute myeloid leukemia. This CDR3 reads CASSPKQGRYGYTF. Written as DNA, the CDR3 is TGTGCCAGCAGCCCGAAACAGGGGCGGTATGGCTACACCTTC.